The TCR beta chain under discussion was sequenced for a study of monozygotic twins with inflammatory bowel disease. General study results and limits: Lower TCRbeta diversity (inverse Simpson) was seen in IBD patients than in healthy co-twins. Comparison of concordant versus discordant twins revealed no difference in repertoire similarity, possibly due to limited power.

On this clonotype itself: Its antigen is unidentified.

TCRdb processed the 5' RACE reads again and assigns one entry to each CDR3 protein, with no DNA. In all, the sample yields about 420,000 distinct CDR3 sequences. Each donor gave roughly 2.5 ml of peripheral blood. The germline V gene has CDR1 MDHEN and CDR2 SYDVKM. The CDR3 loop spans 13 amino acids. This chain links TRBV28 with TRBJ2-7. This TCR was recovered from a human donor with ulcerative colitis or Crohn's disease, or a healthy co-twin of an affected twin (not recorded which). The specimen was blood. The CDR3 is CASSLTQNYEQYF.